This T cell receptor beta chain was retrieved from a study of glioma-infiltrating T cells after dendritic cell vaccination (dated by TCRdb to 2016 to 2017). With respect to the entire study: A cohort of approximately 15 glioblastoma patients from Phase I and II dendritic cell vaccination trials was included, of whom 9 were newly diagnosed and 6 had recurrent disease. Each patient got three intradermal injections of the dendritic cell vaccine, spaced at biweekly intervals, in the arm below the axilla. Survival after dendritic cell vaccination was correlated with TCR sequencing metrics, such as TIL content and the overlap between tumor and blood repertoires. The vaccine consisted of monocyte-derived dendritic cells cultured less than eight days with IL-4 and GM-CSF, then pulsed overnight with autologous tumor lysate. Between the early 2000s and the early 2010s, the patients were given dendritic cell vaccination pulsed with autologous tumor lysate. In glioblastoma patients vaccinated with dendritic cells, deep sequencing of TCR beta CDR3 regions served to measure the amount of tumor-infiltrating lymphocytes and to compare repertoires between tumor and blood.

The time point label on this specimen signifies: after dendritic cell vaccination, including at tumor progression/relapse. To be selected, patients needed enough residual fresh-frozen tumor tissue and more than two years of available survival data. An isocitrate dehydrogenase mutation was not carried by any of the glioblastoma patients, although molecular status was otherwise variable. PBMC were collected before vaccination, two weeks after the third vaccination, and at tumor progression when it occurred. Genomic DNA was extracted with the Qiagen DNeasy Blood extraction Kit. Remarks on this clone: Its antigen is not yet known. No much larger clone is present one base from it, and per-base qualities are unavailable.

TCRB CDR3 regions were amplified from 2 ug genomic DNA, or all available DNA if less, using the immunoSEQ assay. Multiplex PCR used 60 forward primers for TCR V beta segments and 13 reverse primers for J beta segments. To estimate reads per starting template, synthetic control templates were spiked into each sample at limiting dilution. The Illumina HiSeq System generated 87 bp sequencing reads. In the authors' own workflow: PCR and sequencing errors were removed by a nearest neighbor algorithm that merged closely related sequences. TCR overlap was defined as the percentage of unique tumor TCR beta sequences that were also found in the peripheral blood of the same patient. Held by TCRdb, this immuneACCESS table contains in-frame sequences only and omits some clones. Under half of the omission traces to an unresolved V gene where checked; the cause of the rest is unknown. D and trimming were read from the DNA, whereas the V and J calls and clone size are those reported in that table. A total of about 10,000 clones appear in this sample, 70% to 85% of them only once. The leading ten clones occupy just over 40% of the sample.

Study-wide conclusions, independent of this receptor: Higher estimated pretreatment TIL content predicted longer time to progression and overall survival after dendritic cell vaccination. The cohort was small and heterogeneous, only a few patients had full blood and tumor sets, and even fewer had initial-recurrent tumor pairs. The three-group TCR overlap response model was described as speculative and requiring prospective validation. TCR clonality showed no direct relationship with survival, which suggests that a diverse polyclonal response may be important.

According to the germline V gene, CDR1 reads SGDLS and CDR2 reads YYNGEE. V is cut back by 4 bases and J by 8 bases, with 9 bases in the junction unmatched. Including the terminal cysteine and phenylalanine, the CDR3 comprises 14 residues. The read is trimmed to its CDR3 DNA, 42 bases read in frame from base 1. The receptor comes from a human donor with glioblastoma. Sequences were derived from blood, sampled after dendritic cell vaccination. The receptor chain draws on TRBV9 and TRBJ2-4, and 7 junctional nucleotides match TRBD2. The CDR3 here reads CASSPPAGADIQYF. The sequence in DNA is TGTGCCAGCAGCCCCCCTGCGGGAGCGGACATTCAGTACTTC.